A single sample gave rise to the 4 T cell receptor beta chains below, sequenced in a study of T-cell reconstitution after alpha-beta-depleted transplantation in children. During its preparation, the TCRbeta library received unique molecular identifiers. In TCRdb, the PCR reads were re-called with MiXCR into one record per CDR3 protein. The sample contains around 240,000 distinct CDR3 sequences, 9.7% of which appear only once. This specimen consisted of PBMCs from the stem cell graft donor, obtained from the stem cell graft. The origin of the receptors is a human donor who donated a stem cell graft to a child with SCID.

This clonotype was seen many times. The chain combines TRBV5-1 with TRBJ1-1; D is unclear. The CDR3 contains 15 residues. Trimming removed 0 bases from V and 1 base from J, with 10 bases in between. Germline CDR1 SGHRS, CDR2 YFSETQ. The CDR3 loop reads CASSLDPPENTEAFF. CDR3 nucleotide sequence: TGCGCCAGCAGCTTGGATCCCCCGGAGAACACTGAAGCTTTCTTT.

The chain uses TRBV7-2 and TRBJ2-7, with 9 bases fitting TRBD2. The V gene's germline CDR1 is SGHTA and CDR2 FQGNSA. The J segment lost 2 bases and the V segment lost 3 bases, leaving 5 bases of the junction unmatched. The CDR3 length is 15 residues. CDR3 amino acids: CASSLERGAPYEQYF. The CDR3 DNA is TGTGCCAGCAGCTTGGAGCGGGGGGCCCCCTACGAGCAGTACTTC.

This clonotype was seen repeatedly, ten times or more. This chain connects TRBV5-1 to TRBJ1-5; tentatively, D is TRBD1 (5 bases). The germline V gene encodes CDR1 SGHRS and CDR2 YFSETQ. The CDR3 has 14 amino acids. V shed 3 bases and J shed 4 bases, with 11 bases lying between them. The CDR3 bases are TGCGCCAGCAGCTGGGACGGGGAGAATCAGCCCCAGCATTTT. Translated: CASSWDGENQPQHF.

This chain joins TRBV5-4 and TRBJ1-5; 9 bases agree with TRBD1. The germline V gene encodes CDR1 SGHNT and CDR2 YYREEE (reference sequence). Germline trimming cut 4 bases from V and 8 bases from J; bases unmatched to any gene: 7. The CDR3 loop spans 14 amino acids. The CDR3 sequence is CASSIQGAAEPQHF. The CDR3 DNA reads as TGTGCCAGCAGCATACAGGGGGCCGCGGAGCCCCAGCATTTT. Supplemented by reference TRBV5-4 and TRBJ1-5, the full variable domain reads ETGVTQSPTHLIKTRGQQVTLRCSSQSGHNTVSWYQQALGQGPQFIFQYYREEENGRGNFPPRFSGLQFPNYSSELNVNALELDDSALYLCASSIQGAAEPQHFGDGTRLSIL.